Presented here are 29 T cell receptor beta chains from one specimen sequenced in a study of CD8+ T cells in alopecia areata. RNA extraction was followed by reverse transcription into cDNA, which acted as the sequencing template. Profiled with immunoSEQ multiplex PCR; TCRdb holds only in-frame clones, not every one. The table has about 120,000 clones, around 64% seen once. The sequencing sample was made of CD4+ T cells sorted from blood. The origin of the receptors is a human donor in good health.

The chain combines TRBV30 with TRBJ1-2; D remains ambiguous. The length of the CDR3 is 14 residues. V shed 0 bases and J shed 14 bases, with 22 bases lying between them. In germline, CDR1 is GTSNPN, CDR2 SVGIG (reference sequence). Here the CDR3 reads CAWSVRRVPSSLTF. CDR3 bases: TGTGCCTGGAGTGTACGAAGGGTTCCCTCGTCTCTAACCTTC.

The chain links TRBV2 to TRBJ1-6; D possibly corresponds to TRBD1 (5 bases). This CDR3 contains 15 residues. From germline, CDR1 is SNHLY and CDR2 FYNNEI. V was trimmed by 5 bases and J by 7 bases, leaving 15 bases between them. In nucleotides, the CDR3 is TGTGCCAGCAGTTTGAGGGGAGGTGGAAATTCACCCCTCCACTTT. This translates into CASSLRGGGNSPLHF.

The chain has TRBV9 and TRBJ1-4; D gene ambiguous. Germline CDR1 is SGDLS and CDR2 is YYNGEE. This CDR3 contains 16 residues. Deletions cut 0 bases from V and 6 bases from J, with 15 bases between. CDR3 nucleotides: TGTGCCAGCAGCGTAGCGATCGCAGGAAGGGATGAAAAACTGTTTTTT. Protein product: CASSVAIAGRDEKLFF.

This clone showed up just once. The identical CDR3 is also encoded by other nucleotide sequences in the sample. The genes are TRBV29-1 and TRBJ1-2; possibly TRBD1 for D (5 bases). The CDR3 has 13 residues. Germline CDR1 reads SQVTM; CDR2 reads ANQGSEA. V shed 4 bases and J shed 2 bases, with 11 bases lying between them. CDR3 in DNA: TGCAGCGTTGGGCAGGGACTAAACTATGGCTACACCTTC. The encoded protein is CSVGQGLNYGYTF.

CDR3 coding DNA: TGTGCCAGCAGTGAAGCATGGAGGACTGAAGCTTTCTTT. It specifies CASSEAWRTEAFF. The chain has TRBV6-1 and TRBJ1-1; no definite D call. Trimming removed 0 bases at V and 5 bases at J, with 7 bases between. The CDR3 sequence is 13 residues long. The V gene's germline CDR1 is MNHNS and CDR2 SASEGT.

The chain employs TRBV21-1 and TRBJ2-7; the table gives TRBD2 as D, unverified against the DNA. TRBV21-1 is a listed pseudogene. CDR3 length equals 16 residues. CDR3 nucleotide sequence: TGTGCCAGCAGCACCCCTAGAGCTCCCTTGGTAGACGAGCAGTACTTC. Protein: CASSTPRAPLVDEQYF.

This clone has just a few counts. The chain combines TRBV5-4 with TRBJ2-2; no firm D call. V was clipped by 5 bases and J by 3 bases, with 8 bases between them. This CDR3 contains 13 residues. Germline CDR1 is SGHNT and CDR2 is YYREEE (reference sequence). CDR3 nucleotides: TGTGCCAGCAGTAGAAGGGACACCGGGGAGCTGTTTTTT. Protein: CASSRRDTGELFF. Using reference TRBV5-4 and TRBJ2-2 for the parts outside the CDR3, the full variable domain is ETGVTQSPTHLIKTRGQQVTLRCSSQSGHNTVSWYQQALGQGPQFIFQYYREEENGRGNFPPRFSGLQFPNYSSELNVNALELDDSALYLCASSRRDTGELFFGEGSRLTVL.

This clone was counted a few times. In DNA form, the CDR3 reads TGTGCCTGGAGTCCCACTGAAGGGGAGCTGTTTTTT. It yields the protein CAWSPTEGELFF. The J gene is TRBJ2-2, the V gene TRBV30; no firm D call. CDR1 and CDR2 (germline): GTSNPN, SVGIG (reference sequence). V was cut by 2 bases and J by 8 bases, with 9 bases left in between. This CDR3 contains 12 residues.

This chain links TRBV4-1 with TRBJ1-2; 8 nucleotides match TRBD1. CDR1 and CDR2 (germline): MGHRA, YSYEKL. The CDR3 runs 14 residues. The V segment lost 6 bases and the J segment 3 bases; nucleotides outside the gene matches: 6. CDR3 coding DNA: TGCGCCAGCAGGTCATCACAGGGGGACTATGGCTACACCTTC. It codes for CASRSSQGDYGYTF.

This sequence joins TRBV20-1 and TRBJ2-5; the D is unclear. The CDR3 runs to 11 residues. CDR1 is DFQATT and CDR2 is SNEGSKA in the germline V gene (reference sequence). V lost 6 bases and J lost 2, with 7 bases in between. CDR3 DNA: TGCAGTGCAGAGCAGCAAGAGACCCAGTACTTC. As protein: CSAEQQETQYF.

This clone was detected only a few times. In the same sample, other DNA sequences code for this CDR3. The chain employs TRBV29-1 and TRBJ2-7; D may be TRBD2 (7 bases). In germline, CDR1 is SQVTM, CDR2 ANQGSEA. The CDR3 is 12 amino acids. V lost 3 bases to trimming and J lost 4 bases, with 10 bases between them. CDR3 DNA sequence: TGCAGCGTTGATGGGGGGGCGTACGAGCAGTACTTC. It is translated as CSVDGGAYEQYF.

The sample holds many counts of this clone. The CDR3 sequence: CASSVYTNYGYTF. CDR3 nucleotide sequence: TGTGCCAGCAGCGTCTACACTAACTATGGCTACACCTTC. V is TRBV5-6 and J is TRBJ1-2, with D unresolved. CDR3 length equals 13 residues. Germline values: CDR1 SGHDT, CDR2 YYEEEE. V was shortened by 4 bases and J by 0 bases, with 7 bases between the two germline ends.

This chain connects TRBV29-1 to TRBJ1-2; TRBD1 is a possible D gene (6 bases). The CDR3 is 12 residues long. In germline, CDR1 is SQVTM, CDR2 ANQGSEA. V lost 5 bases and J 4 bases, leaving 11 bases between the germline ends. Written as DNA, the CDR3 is TGCAGCGTTCTACAGGGTAGCTATGGCTACACCTTC. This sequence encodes CSVLQGSYGYTF.

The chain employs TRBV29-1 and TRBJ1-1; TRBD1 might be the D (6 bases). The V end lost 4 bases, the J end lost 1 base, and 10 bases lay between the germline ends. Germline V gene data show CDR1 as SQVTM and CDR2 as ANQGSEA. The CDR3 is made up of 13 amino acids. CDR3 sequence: CSVVGQRNTEAFF. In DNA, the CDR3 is TGCAGCGTTGTCGGACAGCGGAACACTGAAGCTTTCTTT.

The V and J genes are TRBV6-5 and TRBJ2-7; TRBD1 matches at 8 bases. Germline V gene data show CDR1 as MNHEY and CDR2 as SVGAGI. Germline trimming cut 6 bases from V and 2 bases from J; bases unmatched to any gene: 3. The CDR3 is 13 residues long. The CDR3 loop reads CASRQGQAYEQYF. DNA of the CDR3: TGTGCCAGCAGGCAGGGACAGGCCTACGAGCAGTACTTC.

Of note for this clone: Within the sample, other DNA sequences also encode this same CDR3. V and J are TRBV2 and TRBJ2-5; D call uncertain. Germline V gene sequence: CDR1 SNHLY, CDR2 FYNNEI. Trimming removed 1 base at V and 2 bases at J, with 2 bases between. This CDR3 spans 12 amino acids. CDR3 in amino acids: CASSEVQETQYF. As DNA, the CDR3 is TGTGCCAGCAGTGAAGTGCAAGAGACCCAGTACTTC.

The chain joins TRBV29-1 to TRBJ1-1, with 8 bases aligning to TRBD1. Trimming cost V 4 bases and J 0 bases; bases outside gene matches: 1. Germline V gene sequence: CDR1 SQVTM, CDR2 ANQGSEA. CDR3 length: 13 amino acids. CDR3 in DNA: TGCAGCGTTGGGACAGGGATGAACACTGAAGCTTTCTTT. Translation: CSVGTGMNTEAFF. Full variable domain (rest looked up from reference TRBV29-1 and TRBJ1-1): SAVISQKPSRDICQRGTSLTIQCQVDSQVTMMFWYRQQPGQSLTLIATANQGSEATYESGFVIDKFPISRPNLTFSTLTVSNMSPEDSSIYLCSVGTGMNTEAFFGQGTRLTVV.

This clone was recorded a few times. Here the CDR3 reads CSVGGAGETQYF. CDR3 coding DNA: TGCAGCGTTGGGGGTGCGGGGGAGACCCAGTACTTC. The chain links TRBV29-1 to TRBJ2-5; possible D gene TRBD2, 6 bases. CDR3 length: 12 residues. V shed 4 bases and J shed 5 bases, with 11 bases lying between them. Germline CDR1 and CDR2: SQVTM and ANQGSEA. The full variable domain, with the rest looked up from reference TRBV29-1 and TRBJ2-5, is SAVISQKPSRDICQRGTSLTIQCQVDSQVTMMFWYRQQPGQSLTLIATANQGSEATYESGFVIDKFPISRPNLTFSTLTVSNMSPEDSSIYLCSVGGAGETQYFGPGTRLLVL.

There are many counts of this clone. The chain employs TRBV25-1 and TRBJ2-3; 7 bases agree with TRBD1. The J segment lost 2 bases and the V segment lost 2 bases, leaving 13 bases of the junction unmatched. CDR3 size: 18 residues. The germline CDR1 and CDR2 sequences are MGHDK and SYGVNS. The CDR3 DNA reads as TGTGCCAGCAGTGAACCTCGAACCGGGACAGACCTCACAGATACGCAGTATTTT. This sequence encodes CASSEPRTGTDLTDTQYF.

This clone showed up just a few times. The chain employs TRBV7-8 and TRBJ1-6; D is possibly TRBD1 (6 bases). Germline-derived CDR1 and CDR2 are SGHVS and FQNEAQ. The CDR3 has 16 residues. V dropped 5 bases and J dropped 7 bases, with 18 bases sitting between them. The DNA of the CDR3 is TGTGCCAGCAGCACTCCACCGGGACACAAAAATTCACCCCTCCACTTT. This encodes CASSTPPGHKNSPLHF.

In nucleotides, the CDR3 is TGTGCCAGCAGCTCGCACAGGGGCGAGCAGTACTTC. As protein: CASSSHRGEQYF. The chain uses TRBV7-6 and TRBJ2-7, with 7 bases aligning to TRBD1. Germline-derived CDR1 and CDR2 are SGHVS and FNYEAQ. This CDR3 has 12 residues. V lost 4 bases and J lost 6; bases outside the gene matches: 3.

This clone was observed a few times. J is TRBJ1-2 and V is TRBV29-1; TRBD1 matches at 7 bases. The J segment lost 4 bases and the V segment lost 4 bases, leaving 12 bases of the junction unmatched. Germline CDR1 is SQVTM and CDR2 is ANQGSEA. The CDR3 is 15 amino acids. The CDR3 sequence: CSVGSPQGKGYGYTF. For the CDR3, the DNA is TGCAGCGTTGGTAGCCCACAGGGGAAGGGCTATGGCTACACCTTC.

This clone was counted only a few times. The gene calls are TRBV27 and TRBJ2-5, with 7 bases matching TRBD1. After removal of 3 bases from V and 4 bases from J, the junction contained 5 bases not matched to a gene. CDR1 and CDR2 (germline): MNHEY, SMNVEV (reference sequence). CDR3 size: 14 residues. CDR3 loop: CASSFTGVLETQYF. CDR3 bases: TGTGCCAGCAGTTTTACAGGGGTTTTAGAGACCCAGTACTTC.

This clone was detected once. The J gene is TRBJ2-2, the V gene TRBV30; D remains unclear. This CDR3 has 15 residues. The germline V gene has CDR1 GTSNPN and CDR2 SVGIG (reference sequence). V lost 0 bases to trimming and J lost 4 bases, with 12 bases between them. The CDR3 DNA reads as TGTGCCTGGAGTGTGAGTTTTTCGGGCACCGGGGAGCTGTTTTTT. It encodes CAWSVSFSGTGELFF.

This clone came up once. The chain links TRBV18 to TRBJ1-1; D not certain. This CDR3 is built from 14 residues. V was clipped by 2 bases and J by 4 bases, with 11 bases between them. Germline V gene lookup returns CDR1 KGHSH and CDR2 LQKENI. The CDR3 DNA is TGTGCCAGCTCACCAATCGGGGAGGGCACTGAAGCTTTCTTT. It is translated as CASSPIGEGTEAFF.

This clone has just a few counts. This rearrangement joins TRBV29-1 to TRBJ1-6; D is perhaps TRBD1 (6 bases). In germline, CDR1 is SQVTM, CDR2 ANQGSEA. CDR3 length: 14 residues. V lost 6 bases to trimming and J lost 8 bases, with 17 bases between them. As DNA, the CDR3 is TGCAGCGTGGCGGACGGGGGCAGAGATTCACCCCTCCACTTT. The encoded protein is CSVADGGRDSPLHF.

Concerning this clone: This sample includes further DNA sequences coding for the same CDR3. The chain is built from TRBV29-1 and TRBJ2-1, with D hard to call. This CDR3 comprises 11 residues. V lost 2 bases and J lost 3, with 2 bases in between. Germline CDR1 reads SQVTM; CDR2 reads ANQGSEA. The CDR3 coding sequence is TGCAGCGTTGAACGCTACAATGAGCAGTTCTTC. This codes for CSVERYNEQFF.

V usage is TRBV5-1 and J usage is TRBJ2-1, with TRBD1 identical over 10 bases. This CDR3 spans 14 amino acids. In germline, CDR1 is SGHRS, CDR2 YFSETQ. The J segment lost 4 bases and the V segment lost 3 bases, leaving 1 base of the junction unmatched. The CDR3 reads CASSSGQGYNEQFF. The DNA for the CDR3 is TGCGCCAGCAGCTCGGGACAGGGGTACAATGAGCAGTTCTTC.

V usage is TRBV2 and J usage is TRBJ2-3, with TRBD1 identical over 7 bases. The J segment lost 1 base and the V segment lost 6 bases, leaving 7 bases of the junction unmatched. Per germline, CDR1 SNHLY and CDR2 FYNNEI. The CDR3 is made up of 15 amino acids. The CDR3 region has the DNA TGTGCCAGCAGCACAGGGACAGCAGGCACAGATACGCAGTATTTT. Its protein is CASSTGTAGTDTQYF.